These T cell receptor beta chains were read from a single sample in a study of identical twins. MiXCR, run by TCRdb on the 5' RACE reads, gives a single entry per CDR3 protein. The table includes under 900,000 distinct CDR3 sequences, 15% to 20% detected once. These data also formed part of another study, on T cells expressing NK-cell markers.

Specimen: PBMCs. These receptors were obtained from a woman aged 18-29 years in good health. Both conserved end residues are part of each CDR3. The order of the fields is V gene, CDR3 protein.

>TRBV6-6
CASSSQGGPEAFF
>TRBV7-3
CASSQTPGTAKNEQFF
>TRBV5-6
CASSGLAAMSSYNEQFF
>TRBV5-1
CASSLQIRANTPIVQEQFF
>TRBV12-3/TRBV12-4
CASKRSQETQYF
>TRBV12-3/TRBV12-4
CASSFGGLGEQFF
>TRBV29-1
CSGGGNTGELFF
>TRBV12-3/TRBV12-4
CASGLGDQETQYF
>TRBV12-3/TRBV12-4
CASTISGNNNEQFF
>TRBV10-3
CAISGQGADTEAFF
>TRBV20-1
CSARRLAGVKNEQFF
>TRBV27
CASSLVSGDGTEAFF
>TRBV2
CASNQAFWDLIFNYGYTF
>TRBV7-6
CASSNRGLGNTIYF
>TRBV5-5
CASSRTDRTRTGELFF
>TRBV7-9
CATPDNTEAFF
>TRBV12-3/TRBV12-4
CASREGQGENQPQHF
>TRBV9
CASSLREVRTDTQYF
>TRBV12-3/TRBV12-4
CASTLGGAKLFF
>TRBV24-1
CATSHSGISYNEQFF